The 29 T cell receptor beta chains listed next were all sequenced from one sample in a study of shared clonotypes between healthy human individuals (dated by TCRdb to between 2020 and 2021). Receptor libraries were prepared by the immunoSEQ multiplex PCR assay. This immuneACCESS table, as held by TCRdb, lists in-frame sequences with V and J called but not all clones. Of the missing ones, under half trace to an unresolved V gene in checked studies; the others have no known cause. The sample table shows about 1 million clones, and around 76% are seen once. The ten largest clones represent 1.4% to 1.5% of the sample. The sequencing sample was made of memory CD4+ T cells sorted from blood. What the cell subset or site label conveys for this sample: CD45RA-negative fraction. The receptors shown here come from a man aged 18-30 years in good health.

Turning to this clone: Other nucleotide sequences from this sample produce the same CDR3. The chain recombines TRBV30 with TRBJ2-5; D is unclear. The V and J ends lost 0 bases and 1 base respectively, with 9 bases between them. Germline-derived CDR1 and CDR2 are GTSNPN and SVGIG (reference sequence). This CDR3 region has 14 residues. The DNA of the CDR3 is TGTGCCTGGAGTGTTGGTTCAGGCCAAGAGACCCAGTACTTC. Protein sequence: CAWSVGSGQETQYF.

The CDR3 region is CASSLEAPPISPLHF. CDR3 nucleotides: TGCGCCAGCAGCTTGGAAGCGCCGCCGATTTCACCCCTCCACTTT. This chain joins TRBV5-1 and TRBJ1-6; D gene uncertain. The CDR3 has 15 residues. V shed 0 bases and J shed 9 bases, with 13 bases lying between them. Germline CDR1 SGHRS, CDR2 YFSETQ.

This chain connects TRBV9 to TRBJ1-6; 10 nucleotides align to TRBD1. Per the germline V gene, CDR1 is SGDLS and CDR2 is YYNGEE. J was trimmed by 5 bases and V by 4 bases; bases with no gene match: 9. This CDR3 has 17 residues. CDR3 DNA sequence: TGTGCCAGCAGCCCTTATTCGACAGGGGGCAATAATTCACCCCTCCACTTT. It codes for CASSPYSTGGNNSPLHF.

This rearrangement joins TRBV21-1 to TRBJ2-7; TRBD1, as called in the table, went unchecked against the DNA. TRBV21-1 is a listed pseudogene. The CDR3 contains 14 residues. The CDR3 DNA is TGTGCCAGCAGCAAGGACAGGACCTCCTACGAGCAGTACTTC. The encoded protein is CASSKDRTSYEQYF.

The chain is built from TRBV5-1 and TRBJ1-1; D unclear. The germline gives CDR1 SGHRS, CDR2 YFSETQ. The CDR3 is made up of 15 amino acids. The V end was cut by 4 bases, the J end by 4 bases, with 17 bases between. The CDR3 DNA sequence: TGCGCCAGCAGCACGGGTGGGGAACGTACCACTGAAGCTTTCTTT. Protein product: CASSTGGERTTEAFF.

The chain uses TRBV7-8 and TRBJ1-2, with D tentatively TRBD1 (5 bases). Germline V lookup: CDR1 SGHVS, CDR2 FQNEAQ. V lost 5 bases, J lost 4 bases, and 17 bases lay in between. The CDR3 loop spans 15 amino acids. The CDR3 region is CASSVSDSLVYGYTF. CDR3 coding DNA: TGTGCCAGCAGCGTAAGCGACAGCCTCGTCTATGGCTACACCTTC.

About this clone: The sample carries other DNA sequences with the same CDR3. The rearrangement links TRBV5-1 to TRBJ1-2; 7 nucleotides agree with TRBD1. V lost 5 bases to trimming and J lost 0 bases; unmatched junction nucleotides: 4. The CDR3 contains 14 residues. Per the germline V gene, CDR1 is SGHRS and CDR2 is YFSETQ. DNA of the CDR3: TGCGCCAGCAGTCTTGACAGGGCTAACTATGGCTACACCTTC. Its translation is CASSLDRANYGYTF.

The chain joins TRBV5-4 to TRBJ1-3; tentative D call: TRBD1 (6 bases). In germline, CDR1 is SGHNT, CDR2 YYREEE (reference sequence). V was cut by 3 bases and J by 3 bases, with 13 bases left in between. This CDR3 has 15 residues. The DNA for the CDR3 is TGTGCCAGCAGCTCCCTACAGGGAGGTGGAAACACCATATATTTT. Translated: CASSSLQGGGNTIYF.

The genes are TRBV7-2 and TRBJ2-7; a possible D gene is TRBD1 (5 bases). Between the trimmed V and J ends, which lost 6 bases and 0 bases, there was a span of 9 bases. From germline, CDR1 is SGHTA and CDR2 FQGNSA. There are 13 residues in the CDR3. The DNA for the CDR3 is TGTGCCAGCAGAGGGGCAGGCTCCTACGAGCAGTACTTC. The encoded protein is CASRGAGSYEQYF.

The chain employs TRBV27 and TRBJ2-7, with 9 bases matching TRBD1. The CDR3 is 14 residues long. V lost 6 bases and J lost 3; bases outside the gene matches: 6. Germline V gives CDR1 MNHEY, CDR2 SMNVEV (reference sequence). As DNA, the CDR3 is TGTGCCAGCAGGGCGACAGGGGGTGTCTACGAGCAGTACTTC. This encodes CASRATGGVYEQYF.

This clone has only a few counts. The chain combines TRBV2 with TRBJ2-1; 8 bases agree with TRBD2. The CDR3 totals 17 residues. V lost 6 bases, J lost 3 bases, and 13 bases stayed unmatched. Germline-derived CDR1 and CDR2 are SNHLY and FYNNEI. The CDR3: CASRAQTGTRNYNEQFF. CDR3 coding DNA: TGTGCCAGCAGAGCACAGACGGGGACTAGAAACTACAATGAGCAGTTCTTC.

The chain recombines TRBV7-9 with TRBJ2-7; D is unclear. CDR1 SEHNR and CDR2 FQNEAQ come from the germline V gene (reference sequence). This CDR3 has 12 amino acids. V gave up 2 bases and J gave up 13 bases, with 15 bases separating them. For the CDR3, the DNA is TGTGCCAGCAGCTTAAGACCTTCCATTACATACTTC. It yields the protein CASSLRPSITYF.

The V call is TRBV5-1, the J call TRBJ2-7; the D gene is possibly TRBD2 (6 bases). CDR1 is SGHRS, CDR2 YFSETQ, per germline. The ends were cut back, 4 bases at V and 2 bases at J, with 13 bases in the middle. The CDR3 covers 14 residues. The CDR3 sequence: CASSLGTPAYEQYF. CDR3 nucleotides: TGCGCCAGCAGCCTCGGGACTCCCGCCTACGAGCAGTACTTC.

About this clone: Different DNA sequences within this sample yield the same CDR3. The CDR3 spells CASSEGTGTYEQYF. DNA for the CDR3: TGCGCCAGCAGTGAAGGGACGGGAACCTACGAGCAGTACTTC. The chain employs TRBV10-1 and TRBJ2-7; D may match TRBD1 or TRBD2 (5 bases each). Trimming removed 3 bases from V and 2 bases from J, with 11 bases in between. The CDR3 consists of 14 residues. CDR1 WNHNN and CDR2 SYGVQD come from the germline V gene (reference sequence).

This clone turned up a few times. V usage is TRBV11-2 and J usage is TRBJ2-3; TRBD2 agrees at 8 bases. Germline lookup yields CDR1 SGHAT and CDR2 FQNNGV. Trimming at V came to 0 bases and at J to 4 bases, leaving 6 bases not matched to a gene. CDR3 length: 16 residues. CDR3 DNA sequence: TGTGCCAGCAGCTTAGATCGGGGGGGCCGCGCAGATACGCAGTATTTT. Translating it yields CASSLDRGGRADTQYF.

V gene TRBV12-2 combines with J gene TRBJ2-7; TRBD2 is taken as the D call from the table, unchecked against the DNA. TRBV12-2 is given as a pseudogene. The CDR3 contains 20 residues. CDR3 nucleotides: TGTGCAAGTCGCTTAGTAGGGACTCGGACTAGCGGGGGGTTCTCCTACGAGCAGTACTTC. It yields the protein CASRLVGTRTSGGFSYEQYF.

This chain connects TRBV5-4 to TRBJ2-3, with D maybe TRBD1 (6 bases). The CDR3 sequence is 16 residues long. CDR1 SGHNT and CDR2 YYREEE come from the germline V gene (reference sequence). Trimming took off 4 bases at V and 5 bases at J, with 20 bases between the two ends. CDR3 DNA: TGTGCCAGCAGCCTCCCAGGGGCCTACGTGAAAGATACGCAGTATTTT. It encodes CASSLPGAYVKDTQYF.

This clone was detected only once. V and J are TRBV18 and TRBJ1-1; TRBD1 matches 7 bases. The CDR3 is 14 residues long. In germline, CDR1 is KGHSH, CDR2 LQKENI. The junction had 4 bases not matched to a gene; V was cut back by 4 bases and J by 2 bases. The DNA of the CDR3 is TGTGCCAGCTCACGACAGGGCACAAACACTGAAGCTTTCTTT. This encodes CASSRQGTNTEAFF.

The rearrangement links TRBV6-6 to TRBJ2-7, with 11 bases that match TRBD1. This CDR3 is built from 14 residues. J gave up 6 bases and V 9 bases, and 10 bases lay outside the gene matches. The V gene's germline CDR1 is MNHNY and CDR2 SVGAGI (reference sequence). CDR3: CASWDRGFFVEQYF. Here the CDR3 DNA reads TGTGCCAGTTGGGACAGGGGGTTTTTTGTCGAGCAGTACTTC.

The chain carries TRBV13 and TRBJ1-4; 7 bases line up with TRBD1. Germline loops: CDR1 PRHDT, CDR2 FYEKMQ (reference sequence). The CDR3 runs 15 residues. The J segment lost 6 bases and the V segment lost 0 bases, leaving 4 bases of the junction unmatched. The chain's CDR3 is CASSLGDRKDEKLFF. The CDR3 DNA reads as TGTGCCAGCAGCTTAGGGGACAGGAAGGATGAAAAACTGTTTTTT.

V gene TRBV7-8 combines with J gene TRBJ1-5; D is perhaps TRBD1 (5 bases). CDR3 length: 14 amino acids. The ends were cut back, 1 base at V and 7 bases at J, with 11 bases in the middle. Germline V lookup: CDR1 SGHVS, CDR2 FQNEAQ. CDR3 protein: CASSLGQPGQPQHF. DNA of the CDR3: TGTGCCAGCAGCTTAGGACAGCCCGGGCAGCCCCAGCATTTT.

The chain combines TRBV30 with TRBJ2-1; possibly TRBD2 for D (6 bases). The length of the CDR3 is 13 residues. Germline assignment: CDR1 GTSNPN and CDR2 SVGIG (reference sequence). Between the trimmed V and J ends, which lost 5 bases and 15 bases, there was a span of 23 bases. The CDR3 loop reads CAWSGLPETIRFF. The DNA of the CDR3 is TGTGCCTGGTCGGGACTTCCGGAAACGATACGGTTCTTC.

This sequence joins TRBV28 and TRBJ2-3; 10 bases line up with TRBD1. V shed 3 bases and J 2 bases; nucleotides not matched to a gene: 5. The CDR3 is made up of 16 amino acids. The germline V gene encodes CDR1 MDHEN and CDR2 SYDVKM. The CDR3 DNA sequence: TGTGCCAGCAGTTTCGGGGGACAGGGGCTCACAGATACGCAGTATTTT. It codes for CASSFGGQGLTDTQYF.

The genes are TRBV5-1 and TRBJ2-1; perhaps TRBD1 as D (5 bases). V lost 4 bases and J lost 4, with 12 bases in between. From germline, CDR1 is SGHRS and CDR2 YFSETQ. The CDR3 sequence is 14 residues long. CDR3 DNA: TGCGCCAGCAGCGAATTAGGGGTATACAATGAGCAGTTCTTC. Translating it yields CASSELGVYNEQFF.

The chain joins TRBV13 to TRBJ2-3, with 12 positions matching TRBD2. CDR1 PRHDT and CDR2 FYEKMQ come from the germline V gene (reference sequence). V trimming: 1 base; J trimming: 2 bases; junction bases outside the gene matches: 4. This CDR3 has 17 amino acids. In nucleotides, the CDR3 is TGTGCCAGCAGCTTAGTAGGACTAGCGGGAATCACAGATACGCAGTATTTT. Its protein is CASSLVGLAGITDTQYF.

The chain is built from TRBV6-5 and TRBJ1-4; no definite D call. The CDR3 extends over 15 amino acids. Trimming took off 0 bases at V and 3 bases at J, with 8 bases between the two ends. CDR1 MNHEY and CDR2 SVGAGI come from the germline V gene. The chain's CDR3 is CASSYSSGANEKLFF. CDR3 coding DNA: TGTGCCAGCAGTTACTCGTCGGGTGCTAATGAAAAACTGTTTTTT.

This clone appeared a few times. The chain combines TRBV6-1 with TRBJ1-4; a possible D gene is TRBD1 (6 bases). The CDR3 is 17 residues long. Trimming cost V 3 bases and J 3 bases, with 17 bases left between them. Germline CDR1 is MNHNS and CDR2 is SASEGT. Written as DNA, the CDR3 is TGTGCCAGCAGTGACCCAGGACGGGGGGCTTCTAATGAAAAACTGTTTTTT. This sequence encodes CASSDPGRGASNEKLFF.

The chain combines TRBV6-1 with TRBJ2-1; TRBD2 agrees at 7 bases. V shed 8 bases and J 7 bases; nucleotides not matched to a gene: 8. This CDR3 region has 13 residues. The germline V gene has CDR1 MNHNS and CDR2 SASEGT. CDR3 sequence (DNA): TGTGCCAGCGCCGTTTCGCGGGAGAATGAGCAGTTCTTC. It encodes CASAVSRENEQFF.

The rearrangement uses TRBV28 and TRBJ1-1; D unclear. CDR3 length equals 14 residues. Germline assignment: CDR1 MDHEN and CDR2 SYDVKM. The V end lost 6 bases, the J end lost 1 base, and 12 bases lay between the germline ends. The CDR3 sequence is CASSATGKNTEAFF. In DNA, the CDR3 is TGTGCCAGCAGCGCTACGGGCAAGAACACTGAAGCTTTCTTT.